This T cell receptor (beta chain) derives from a study of CD8 T cells in ankylosing spondylitis. TCRdb processed the 5' RACE reads anew with MiXCR; each CDR3 protein has one entry. The sample records 650,000 to 800,000 distinct CDR3 sequences, about 20% being singletons. Points from the study as a whole: Enrichment of disease-linked clones was reportedly significant in matched ankylosing spondylitis synovial fluid. In ankylosing spondylitis blood, a motif of seven to nine highly homologous TCR beta variants appeared characteristic.

To note about this clonotype: What it binds is not known.

This receptor was taken from a male donor with ankylosing spondylitis. Specimen: blood, either unsorted or a sorted T cell fraction (not recorded which).

CDR3 sequence reads: CSVGQSEVTF. As DNA, the CDR3 is TGCAGCGTCGGACAGTCGGAAGTTACCTTC. The V gene is TRBV29-1, the J gene TRBJ1-2, with D possibly TRBD1 on 6 matching bases. V was clipped by 6 bases and J by 14 bases, with 16 bases between them. Germline V gene sequence: CDR1 SQVTM, CDR2 ANQGSEA. The CDR3 has 10 residues.